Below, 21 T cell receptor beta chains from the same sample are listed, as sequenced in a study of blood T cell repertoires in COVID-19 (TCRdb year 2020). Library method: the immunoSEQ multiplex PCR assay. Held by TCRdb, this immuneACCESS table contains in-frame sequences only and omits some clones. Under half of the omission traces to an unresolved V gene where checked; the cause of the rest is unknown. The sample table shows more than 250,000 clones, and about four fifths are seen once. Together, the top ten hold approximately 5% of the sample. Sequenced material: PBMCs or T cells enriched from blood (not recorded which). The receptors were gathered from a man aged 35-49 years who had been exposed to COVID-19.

The CDR3 DNA follows: TGTGCCAGCAGTGAAGGGACAGGGAATCAGCCCCAGCATTTT. Its protein is CASSEGTGNQPQHF. The rearrangement links TRBV6-1 to TRBJ1-5, with 8 positions matching TRBD1. Losses at the gene ends were 1 base for V and 4 bases for J; bases not matched to a gene: 0. This CDR3 spans 14 amino acids. Germline values: CDR1 MNHNS, CDR2 SASEGT.

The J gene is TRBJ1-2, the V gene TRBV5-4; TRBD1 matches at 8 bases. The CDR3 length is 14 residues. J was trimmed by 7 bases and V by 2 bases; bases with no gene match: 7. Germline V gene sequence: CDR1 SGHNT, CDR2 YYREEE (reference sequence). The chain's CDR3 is CASSFPGTGGGYTF. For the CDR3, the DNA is TGTGCCAGCAGCTTCCCCGGGACAGGCGGTGGCTACACCTTC.

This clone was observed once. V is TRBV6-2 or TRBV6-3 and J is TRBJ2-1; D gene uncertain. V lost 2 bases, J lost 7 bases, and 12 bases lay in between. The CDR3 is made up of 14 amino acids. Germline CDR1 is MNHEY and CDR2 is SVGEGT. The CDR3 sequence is CASSYDATWNEQFF. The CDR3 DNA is TGTGCCAGCAGTTACGATGCTACCTGGAATGAGCAGTTCTTC.

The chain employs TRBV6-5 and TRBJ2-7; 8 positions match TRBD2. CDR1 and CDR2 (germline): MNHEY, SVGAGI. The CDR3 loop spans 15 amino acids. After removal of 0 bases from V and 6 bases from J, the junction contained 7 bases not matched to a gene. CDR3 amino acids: CASSYSEGGRSEQYF. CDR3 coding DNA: TGTGCCAGCAGTTACTCAGAGGGCGGGAGGTCCGAGCAGTACTTC.

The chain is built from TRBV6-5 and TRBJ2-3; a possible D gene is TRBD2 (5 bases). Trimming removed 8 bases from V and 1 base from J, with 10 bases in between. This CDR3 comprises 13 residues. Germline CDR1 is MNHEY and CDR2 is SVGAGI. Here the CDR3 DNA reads TGTGCCAGCGATTATAGCGGCACAGATACGCAGTATTTT. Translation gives CASDYSGTDTQYF.

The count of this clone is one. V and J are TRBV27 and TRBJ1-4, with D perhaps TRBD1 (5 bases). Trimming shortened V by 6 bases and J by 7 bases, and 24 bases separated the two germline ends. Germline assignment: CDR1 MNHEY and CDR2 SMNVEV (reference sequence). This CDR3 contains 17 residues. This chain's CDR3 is CASRGTYRSLGREKLFF. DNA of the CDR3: TGTGCCAGCAGAGGAACCTACAGGTCCCTAGGACGTGAAAAACTGTTTTTT.

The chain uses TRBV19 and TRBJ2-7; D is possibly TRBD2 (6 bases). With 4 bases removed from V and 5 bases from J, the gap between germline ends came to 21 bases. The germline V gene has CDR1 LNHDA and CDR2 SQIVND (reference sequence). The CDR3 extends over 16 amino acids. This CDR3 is CASSTGELGPRNEQYF. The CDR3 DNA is TGTGCCAGTAGTACGGGGGAGCTAGGTCCCCGGAACGAGCAGTACTTC.

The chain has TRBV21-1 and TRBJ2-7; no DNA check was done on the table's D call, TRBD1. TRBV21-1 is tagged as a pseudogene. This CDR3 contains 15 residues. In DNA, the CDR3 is TGTGCCAGCAGCAAAGTGCTGACAGGGAACTACGAGCAGTACTTC. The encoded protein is CASSKVLTGNYEQYF.

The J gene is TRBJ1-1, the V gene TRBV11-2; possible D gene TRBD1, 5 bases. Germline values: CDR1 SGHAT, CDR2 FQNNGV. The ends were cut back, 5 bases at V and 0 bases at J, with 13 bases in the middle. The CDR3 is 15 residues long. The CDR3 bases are TGTGCCAGCAGCCCCCCAGGGAGGATGAACACTGAAGCTTTCTTT. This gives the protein CASSPPGRMNTEAFF.

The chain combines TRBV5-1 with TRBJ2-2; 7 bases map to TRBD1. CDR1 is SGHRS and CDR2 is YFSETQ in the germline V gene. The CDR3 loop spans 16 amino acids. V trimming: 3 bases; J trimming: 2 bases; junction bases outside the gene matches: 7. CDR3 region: CASSSTGTVNTGELFF. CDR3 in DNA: TGCGCCAGCAGCTCGACCGGGACAGTTAACACCGGGGAGCTGTTTTTT.

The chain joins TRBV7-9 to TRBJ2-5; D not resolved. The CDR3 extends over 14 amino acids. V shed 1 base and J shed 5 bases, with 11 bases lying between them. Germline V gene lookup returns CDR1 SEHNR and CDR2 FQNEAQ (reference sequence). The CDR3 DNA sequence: TGTGCCAGCAGCTTAGAAACATGGCGGGAGACCCAGTACTTC. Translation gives CASSLETWRETQYF. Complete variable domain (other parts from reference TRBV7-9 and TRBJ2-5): DTGVSQNPRHKITKRGQNVTFRCDPISEHNRLYWYRQTLGQGPEFLTYFQNEAQLEKSRLLSDRFSAERPKGSFSTLEIQRTEQGDSAMYLCASSLETWRETQYFGPGTRLLVL.

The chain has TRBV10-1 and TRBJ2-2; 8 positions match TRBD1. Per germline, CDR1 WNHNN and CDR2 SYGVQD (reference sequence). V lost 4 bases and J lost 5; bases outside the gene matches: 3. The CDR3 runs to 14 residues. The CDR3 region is CASSAQGATGELFF. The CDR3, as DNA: TGCGCCAGCAGTGCGCAGGGGGCGACCGGGGAGCTGTTTTTT.

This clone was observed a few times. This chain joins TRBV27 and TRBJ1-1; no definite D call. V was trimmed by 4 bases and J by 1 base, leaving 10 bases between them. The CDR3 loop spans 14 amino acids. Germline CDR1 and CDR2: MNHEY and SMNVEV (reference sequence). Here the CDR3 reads CASSSDGENTEAFF. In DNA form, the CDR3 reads TGTGCCAGCAGTTCCGACGGAGAGAACACTGAAGCTTTCTTT.

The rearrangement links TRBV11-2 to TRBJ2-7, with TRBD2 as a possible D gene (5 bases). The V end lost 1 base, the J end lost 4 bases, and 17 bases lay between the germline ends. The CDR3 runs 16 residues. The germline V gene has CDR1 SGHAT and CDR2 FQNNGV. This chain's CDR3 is CASSLVLAGERYEQYF. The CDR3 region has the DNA TGTGCCAGCAGCTTAGTTCTAGCCGGAGAGAGGTACGAGCAGTACTTC.

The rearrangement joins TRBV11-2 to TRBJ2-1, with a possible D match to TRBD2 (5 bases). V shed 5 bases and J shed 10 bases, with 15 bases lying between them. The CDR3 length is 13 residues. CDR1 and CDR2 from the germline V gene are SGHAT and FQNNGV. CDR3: CASSRDLEREQFF. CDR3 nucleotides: TGTGCCAGCAGCCGCGACTTGGAGCGGGAGCAGTTCTTC.

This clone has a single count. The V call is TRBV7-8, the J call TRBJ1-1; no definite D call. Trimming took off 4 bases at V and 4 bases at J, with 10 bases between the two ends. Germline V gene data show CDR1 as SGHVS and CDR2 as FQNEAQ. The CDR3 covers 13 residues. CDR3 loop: CASSSDRGTEAFF. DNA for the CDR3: TGTGCCAGCAGCTCCGATCGGGGCACTGAAGCTTTCTTT.

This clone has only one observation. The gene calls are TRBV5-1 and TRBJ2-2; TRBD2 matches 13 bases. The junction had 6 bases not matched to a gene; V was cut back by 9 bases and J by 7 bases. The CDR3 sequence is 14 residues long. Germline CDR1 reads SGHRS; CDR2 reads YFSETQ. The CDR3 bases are TGCGCCATCCAACTAGCGGGAGGGCTCGGGGAGCTGTTTTTT. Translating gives CAIQLAGGLGELFF.

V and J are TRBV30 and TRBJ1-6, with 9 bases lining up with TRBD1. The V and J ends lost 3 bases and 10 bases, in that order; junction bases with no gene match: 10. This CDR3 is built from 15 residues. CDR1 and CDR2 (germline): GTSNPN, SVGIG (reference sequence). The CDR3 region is CAWSRGQGSGSPLHF. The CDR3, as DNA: TGTGCCTGGAGCCGGGGACAGGGTTCCGGATCACCCCTCCACTTT.

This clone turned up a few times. The CDR3 spells CASSLGLAGVYNEQFF. The CDR3 coding sequence is TGCGCCAGCAGCCTTGGACTAGCGGGAGTGTACAATGAGCAGTTCTTC. The chain uses TRBV4-1 and TRBJ2-1; 13 bases match TRBD2. V dropped 4 bases and J dropped 4; count of bases not matched to a gene: 4. The CDR3 sequence is 16 residues long. The germline CDR1 and CDR2 sequences are MGHRA and YSYEKL.

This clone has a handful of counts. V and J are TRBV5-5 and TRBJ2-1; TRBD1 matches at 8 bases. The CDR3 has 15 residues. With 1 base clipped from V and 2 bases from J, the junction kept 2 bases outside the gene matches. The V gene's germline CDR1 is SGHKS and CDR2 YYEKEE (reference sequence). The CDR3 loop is CASSLTGGTYNEQFF. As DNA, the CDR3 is TGTGCCAGCAGCTTGACAGGGGGAACCTACAATGAGCAGTTCTTC.

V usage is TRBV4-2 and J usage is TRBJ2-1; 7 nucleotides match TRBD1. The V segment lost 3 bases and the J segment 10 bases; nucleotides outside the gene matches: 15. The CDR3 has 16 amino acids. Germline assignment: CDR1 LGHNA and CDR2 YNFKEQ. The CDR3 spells CASSHPPRTGSWEQFF. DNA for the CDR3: TGTGCCAGCAGCCACCCCCCCAGGACAGGCTCATGGGAGCAGTTCTTC.